The 5 T cell receptor beta chains presented below share a single source sample, sequenced in a study of T cells after posttransplantation cyclophosphamide. Repertoires were generated with immunoSEQ multiplex PCR, while TCRdb's copy carries only in-frame clones and drops some. The table records 17,000 or so clones, 92% of them present only once. Busulfan-fludarabine conditioning, marrow transplant, and cyclophosphamide on days +3 and +4 were administered. The sequencing here drew on CD4+ T cells sorted from blood, taken after allogeneic stem cell transplant with posttransplant cyclophosphamide. Receptors originate from a male patient aged 55-69 years who received an allogeneic stem cell transplant from a related donor and was CMV-positive. The graft donor may have contributed some T cells.

This chain connects TRBV21-1 to TRBJ1-1; the table gives TRBD1 as D, unverified against the DNA. TRBV21-1 is an annotated pseudogene. This CDR3 contains 13 residues. The DNA of the CDR3 is TGTGCCAGCAGCAAAGGCAGGAACACTGAAGCTTTCTTT. Its protein product is CASSKGRNTEAFF.

The chain uses TRBV5-8 and TRBJ2-3; perhaps TRBD1 as D (5 bases). The V end was cut by 3 bases, the J end by 3 bases, with 8 bases between. There are 13 residues in the CDR3. In germline, CDR1 is SGHTS, CDR2 YDEGEE. The CDR3 protein is CASSSTETDTQYF. In DNA form, the CDR3 reads TGTGCCAGCAGCTCGACAGAGACAGATACGCAGTATTTT.

The chain employs TRBV7-3 and TRBJ2-7; 11 bases fit TRBD2. The junction had 7 bases not matched to a gene; V was cut back by 5 bases and J by 4 bases. The CDR3 length is 15 residues. CDR1 is SGHTA, CDR2 FQGTGA, per germline. The CDR3 loop is CASSLGLAGIYEQYF. CDR3 nucleotides: TGTGCCAGCAGCCTCGGACTAGCGGGTATTTACGAGCAGTACTTC.

A word on this clone: Its ends do not fully match the called genes, so a read error is possible. Other DNA sequences in this specimen translate into the identical CDR3. The J gene is TRBJ1-6, the V gene TRBV5-1; the D is unclear. Germline-derived CDR1 and CDR2 are SGHRS and YFSETQ. The CDR3 is 16 residues long. CDR3 sequence reads: CASSLEQSSYNSPLHF. The CDR3 nucleotides read TGCGCCAGCAGCTTGGAACAGAGCTCCTATAATTCCCCCCTCCACTTT.

CDR3 residues: CASSLNRGQETQYF. CDR3 nucleotides: TGTGCCAGCAGCTTAAACAGGGGACAAGAGACCCAGTACTTC. The V and J genes are TRBV7-3 and TRBJ2-5, with TRBD1 identical over 7 bases. V was clipped by 1 base and J by 2 bases; unmatched bases: 1. Germline V gives CDR1 SGHTA, CDR2 FQGTGA. The length of the CDR3 is 14 residues.